This T cell receptor (beta chain) was sequenced in a study of blood T cell repertoires in COVID-19. For the study at large: Samples came from the United States, Italy and Spain, spanning acute and convalescent COVID-19.

CDR1 is SGHNT, CDR2 YENEEA, per germline. CDR3 length: 13 amino acids. The V gene lost 4 bases and the J gene lost 4 bases, with 8 bases spanning the gap. In this sample, this clone turned up once. TCRdb's table, derived via immunoSEQ multiplex PCR, lists solely in-frame clones and lacks some. In the table there are roughly 100,000 clones, roughly 92% of which are singletons. The source of this sequence is a woman between 50 and 59 years old with COVID-19, enrolled during active disease. Specimen: peripheral blood. The chain has TRBV11-3 and TRBJ2-1, with a possible D match to TRBD2 (5 bases). The CDR3 reads CASSSGEYNEQFF. The CDR3 coding sequence is TGTGCCAGCAGCTCCGGGGAGTACAATGAGCAGTTCTTC. Variable domain in full (rest from reference TRBV11-3 and TRBJ2-1): EAGVVQSPRYKIIEKKQPVAFWCNPISGHNTLYWYLQNLGQGPELLIRYENEEAVDDSQLPKDRFSAERLKGVDSTLKIQPAELGDSAVYLCASSSGEYNEQFFGPGTRLTVL.